These 2 T cell receptor beta chains originate from one sample sequenced in a study of blood T cell repertoires in COVID-19. Generated by immunoSEQ multiplex PCR, the TCRdb table keeps only in-frame clones and is missing some. The repertoire holds some 250,000 clones, 86% seen once, with more than 9% in the top ten. The sequencing sample was made of peripheral blood. The receptors were sampled from a man older than 75 with acute or convalescent COVID-19.

The chain employs TRBV7-8 and TRBJ2-5, with 10 bases fitting TRBD1. CDR3 length: 16 amino acids. Germline CDR1 and CDR2: SGHVS and FQNEAQ. Trimming removed 4 bases from V and 2 bases from J; junction bases left unmatched: 7. CDR3 amino acids: CASSSARTGGQETQYF. For the CDR3, the DNA is TGTGCCAGCAGCTCGGCCAGGACAGGGGGTCAAGAGACCCAGTACTTC.

The chain couples TRBV18 to TRBJ1-5; 9 bases agree with TRBD1. The J segment lost 6 bases and the V segment lost 3 bases, leaving 12 bases of the junction unmatched. The CDR3 is 17 residues long. Germline assignment: CDR1 KGHSH and CDR2 LQKENI. In DNA, the CDR3 is TGTGCCAGCTCACCTCGAGGCCCGGGACAGGGTGCTCAGCCCCAGCATTTT. Protein sequence: CASSPRGPGQGAQPQHF.